This is a list of T cell receptor beta chains from one sample in a study of OX40 agonist ivuxolimab in advanced cancers. Only in-frame clones appear in the TCRdb table, and some are missing; sequencing was by immunoSEQ multiplex PCR. The sample includes tens of thousands of clones, more than 65% of them seen just once. Sample: CD4+ or CD8+ T cells sorted from blood, taken in a trial of the OX40 agonist ivuxolimab. Source of these receptors: an adult with an advanced solid tumor such as melanoma, head and neck, liver or kidney cancer. Both conserved end residues are part of each CDR3. The order of the fields is clone size, J gene, D gene, V gene, CDR3 DNA, CDR3 protein. D genes are given only for firm matches. The size of a clone is reported for some rows only, either as once, few or many, or as a class for expanded clones.

once,TRBJ2-1,-,TRBV15,TGTGCCACCAGCCGGACTTACAATGAGCAGTTCTTC,CATSRTYNEQFF
once,TRBJ2-7,TRBD1,TRBV30,TGTGCCTGGAGTGGGGGGGCGGACAGGGGTTTCTCCTACGAGCAGTACTTC,CAWSGGADRGFSYEQYF
-,TRBJ1-3,-,TRBV5-6,TGTGCCAGCAGCCCACAGAGTAGCTCTGGAAACACCATATATTTT,CASSPQSSSGNTIYF
-,TRBJ2-1,TRBD1,TRBV6-1,TGTGCCAGCAGTGTGGACAGGGCGTACAATGAGCAGTTCTTC,CASSVDRAYNEQFF
-,TRBJ1-4,-,TRBV6-1,TGTGCCAGCACCTTGACGGTAGCAACTAATGAAAAACTGTTTTTT,CASTLTVATNEKLFF
-,TRBJ2-7,TRBD1,TRBV10-3,TGTGCCATTAAACGGACAGGGTCTACATTAGGCGAGCAGTACTTC,CAIKRTGSTLGEQYF
-,TRBJ2-1,-,TRBV7-2,TGTGCCAGCAGCTTAGGAGTCTCCTACAATGAGCAGTTCTTC,CASSLGVSYNEQFF
-,TRBJ1-1,-,TRBV2,TGTGCCAGCAGTGAATTGGGGGAGAGGAGGAGAACTGAAGCTTTCTTT,CASSELGERRRTEAFF
few,TRBJ1-1,-,TRBV7-9,TGTGCCAGCAGACTCGGTGGGGCTCGGACTGAAGCTTTCTTT,CASRLGGARTEAFF
-,TRBJ1-1,-,TRBV15,TGTGCCACCAGCAGAGATGGAAACCAAGGGATCCCCTTCTTGGGTTTGAACACTGAAGCTTTCTTT,CATSRDGNQGIPFLGLNTEAFF
-,TRBJ1-2,-,TRBV4-1,TGCGCCAGCAGCCACAACGGGGCGGTTAACTATGGCTACACCTTC,CASSHNGAVNYGYTF
-,TRBJ2-7,-,TRBV15,TGTGCCACCAGCAGCGGCGCGTTTTCCTACGAGCAGTACTTC,CATSSGAFSYEQYF